This T cell receptor beta chain was observed in a study of T cell changes during pregnancy in multiple sclerosis. The CDR3 is 18 amino acids. Germline V lookup: CDR1 ENHRY, CDR2 SYGVKD. Trimming took off 0 bases at V and 6 bases at J, with 23 bases between the two ends. Clones were read by immunoSEQ multiplex PCR, and TCRdb kept only the in-frame ones, dropping some. The sample lists approximately 63,000 clones; 85% to 95% were seen once. The source material was peripheral blood, sampled in the third trimester of pregnancy. The chain joins TRBV10-3 to TRBJ1-1; D gene uncertain. This receptor was obtained from a female donor in good health, enrolled as a control in a pregnancy study. The CDR3 bases are TGTGCCATCAGTGAGTCGGTCCTCCCGGTTGAACAGTTGTCTGAAGCTTTCTTT. This encodes CAISESVLPVEQLSEAFF.